The rows below give T cell receptor beta chains drawn from one sample of a study of blood T cell repertoires in COVID-19. Some clones are missing from TCRdb's copy, which holds only in-frame ones; the method was immunoSEQ multiplex PCR. Among hundreds of thousands of clones listed, approximately 81% were seen once. The specimen sequenced was peripheral blood. These receptor sequences come from a woman of 80 years or more with acute or convalescent COVID-19. The CDR3 runs from the conserved cysteine through the conserved F or W. Fields, in order: D gene, clone size, CDR3 length, V gene, J gene, CDR3 DNA, CDR3 protein. A D gene is named only where the DNA matches it firmly. Rows may omit the clone size; those that give it use once, few, many or a size class.

D: TRBD1
size: NA
length: 14
V: TRBV3-1/TRBV3-2
J: TRBJ2-7
DNA: TGTGCCAGCAGCCGGGACAGGACCGCCTACGAGCAGTACTTC
CDR3: CASSRDRTAYEQYF

D: NA
size: few
length: 14
V: TRBV5-1
J: TRBJ2-7
DNA: TGCGCCAGCAGCCTCCATAGCGCGATGTACGAGCAGTACTTC
CDR3: CASSLHSAMYEQYF

D: NA
size: NA
length: 14
V: TRBV7-9
J: TRBJ1-2
DNA: TGTGCCAGCAGCTTAGACAGACAACCCTATGGCTACACCTTC
CDR3: CASSLDRQPYGYTF

D: NA
size: NA
length: 13
V: TRBV5-4
J: TRBJ1-5
DNA: TGTGCCAGCAGTTTTGACAACAATCAGCCCCAGCATTTT
CDR3: CASSFDNNQPQHF

D: NA
size: NA
length: 15
V: TRBV19
J: TRBJ2-7
DNA: TGTGCCAGTAGCGGTAGGCGGCTTAGCTCCTACGAGCAGTACTTC
CDR3: CASSGRRLSSYEQYF

D: TRBD1
size: NA
length: 15
V: TRBV27
J: TRBJ1-6
DNA: TGTGCCAGCAGTTTGGCCGGGACAGGGAGGTCACCCCTCCACTTT
CDR3: CASSLAGTGRSPLHF

D: NA
size: NA
length: 15
V: TRBV9
J: TRBJ2-1
DNA: TGTGCCAGCAGCGTAGGGGGTGGGGCTTTTGATGAGCAGTTCTTC
CDR3: CASSVGGGAFDEQFF

D: TRBD1
size: NA
length: 10
V: TRBV20-1
J: TRBJ1-4
DNA: TGCAGTGCTAGACCCGGGACAGTCCTTTGG
CDR3: CSARPGTVLW

D: TRBD1
size: NA
length: 16
V: TRBV6-5
J: TRBJ1-3
DNA: TGTGCCAGCAGTTACTCGCAGGGGGCCTCTGGAAACACCATATATTTT
CDR3: CASSYSQGASGNTIYF

D: TRBD2
size: NA
length: 16
V: TRBV2
J: TRBJ2-3
DNA: TGTGCCAGCAGTGAGACTAGCGGGTTACCTCCGGCTACGCAGTATTTT
CDR3: CASSETSGLPPATQYF

D: NA
size: NA
length: 14
V: TRBV6-6
J: TRBJ1-1
DNA: TGTGCCAGCAGTTACCGCGGGCACGACACTGAAGCTTTCTTT
CDR3: CASSYRGHDTEAFF

D: NA
size: NA
length: 16
V: TRBV18
J: TRBJ1-6
DNA: TGTGCCAGCTCACCAAAACAGGGAAAGGCGGATTCACCCCTCCACTTT
CDR3: CASSPKQGKADSPLHF

D: NA
size: NA
length: 14
V: TRBV19
J: TRBJ1-5
DNA: TGTGCCAGTAGTCTTCTAGGAGAGGCTCAGCCCCAGCATTTT
CDR3: CASSLLGEAQPQHF

D: NA
size: NA
length: 16
V: TRBV6-6
J: TRBJ1-3
DNA: TGTGCCAGCAGTTATCAGGGACTGTCCGCTGGAAACACCATATATTTT
CDR3: CASSYQGLSAGNTIYF

D: NA
size: NA
length: 15
V: TRBV5-1
J: TRBJ1-6
DNA: TGCGCCAGCAGCTTGGCAATGGGACAAAATTCACCCCTCCACTTT
CDR3: CASSLAMGQNSPLHF

D: NA
size: NA
length: 14
V: TRBV3-1/TRBV3-2
J: TRBJ2-7
DNA: TGTGCCAGCAGCAATTTTGCGGGGGCGGTAGGGCAGTACTTC
CDR3: CASSNFAGAVGQYF

D: TRBD2
size: NA
length: 13
V: TRBV28
J: TRBJ2-5
DNA: TGTGCCAGCAGTTCGGGGGGGCAAGAGACCCAGTACTTC
CDR3: CASSSGGQETQYF

D: TRBD1
size: NA
length: 15
V: TRBV28
J: TRBJ2-7
DNA: TGTGCCAGCAGCTCACCGGGACAGGGGACCTACGAGCAGTACTTC
CDR3: CASSSPGQGTYEQYF

D: NA
size: NA
length: 13
V: TRBV12-3/TRBV12-4
J: TRBJ2-2
DNA: TGTGCCAGCAGCTACGGAGGTGCCGGGGAGCTGTTTTTT
CDR3: CASSYGGAGELFF

D: TRBD1
size: NA
length: 15
V: TRBV19
J: TRBJ2-1
DNA: TGTGCCAGTAGTATGGACAGGGGAAGGTTGAATGAGCAGTTCTTC
CDR3: CASSMDRGRLNEQFF

D: NA
size: NA
length: 14
V: TRBV5-1
J: TRBJ2-1
DNA: TGCGCCAGCAGCTTGTCTTCGCCGCGGAATGAGCAGTTCTTC
CDR3: CASSLSSPRNEQFF

D: TRBD2
size: NA
length: 16
V: TRBV4-1
J: TRBJ2-1
DNA: TGCGCCAGCAGCCAAGTGTCGGGGGGGCCGTACAATGAGCAGTTCTTC
CDR3: CASSQVSGGPYNEQFF